This record looks at one T cell receptor (beta chain) sequence and its context. It has no known antigen specificity. No base quality values were provided; no much bigger clone lies one nucleotide off. The study tested focal radiation therapy combined with CTLA-4 blockade (ipilimumab) in patients with chemo-refractory metastatic non-small-cell lung cancer. The record originates from a study of radiotherapy plus CTLA-4 blockade in lung cancer (dated by TCRdb to 2016 to 2019). Regarding the study in general: Among the enrolled patients, under 20% had an objective response, and 31% reached disease control.

The library was generated by the immunoSEQ multiplex PCR assay. Drawn from immuneACCESS, this table holds only the in-frame rearrangements with V and J called that TCRdb kept. Clones are partly lost; checked studies trace under half to an unresolved V gene and leave the rest unexplained. Present in this sample are more than 40,000 clones, more than 70% of which were seen just once. The leading ten clones occupy 7.8% of the sample. Points the paper makes about the study in general: Early dynamic changes in blood T cell clones, together with increased serum interferon-beta after radiation, were reported as the strongest predictors of response. After treatment with radiotherapy and ipilimumab, TCR clones that came from tumors expanded in the peripheral blood.

CDR1 is given as SGHTA and CDR2 as FQGNSA, both from the germline V gene. The CDR3 goes from the cysteine to the phenylalanine over 16 residues. Only the CDR3 part of the read is kept: 48 bases, read in frame from the first base. The source is a human donor with non-small cell lung cancer whose response to radiotherapy plus ipilimumab could not be evaluated. The specimen comprised peripheral blood, sampled from a patient treated with radiotherapy plus ipilimumab. The chain is encoded by TRBV7-2 joined to TRBJ2-5; the D gene is perhaps TRBD1, on 7 matching bases. Near its end, the DNA agrees better with TRBJ2-7, so the J call may be wrong. The DNA is TGTGCCAGCAGCCAAGGCCCCGGGAGACAGGGTGGCGAGCAGTACTTC. This encodes CASSQGPGRQGGEQYF.